The present T cell receptor (beta chain) was sequenced within a study of cytomegalovirus exposure and HLA in healthy donors. Study observations and caveats: Analysis performed later showed TCR beta chains linked to HLA being more clonally expanded than equally common others. Sequencing depth across donors, presence/absence analyses assumed, was roughly uniform.

About this clone itself: Its antigen is currently unknown.

Primers: 60 Vbeta forward and 13 Jbeta reverse. In the authors' methods: About 11 million of roughly 81 million unique TCR beta chains were shared, per a later count. Some clones are missing from TCRdb's copy, which holds only in-frame ones; the method was immunoSEQ multiplex PCR. The V and J calls and the clone size are those of that table, but D and trimming were determined from the DNA. In the table there are about 250,000 clones, around two thirds of which are singletons. Donors in the study were healthy people who gave bone marrow. V lost 6 bases, J lost 4 bases, and 3 bases stayed unmatched. Germline CDR1 and CDR2: LNHDA and SQIVND (reference sequence). CDR3 length: 13 amino acids.

V and J are TRBV19 and TRBJ1-3; 7 positions match TRBD1. The material sequenced was PBMCs. This TCR was recovered from a female donor in good health and CMV-seronegative. The CDR3 protein is CASSMDRGNTIYF. The DNA for the CDR3 is TGTGCCAGTAGCATGGACAGGGGAAACACCATATATTTT. Full variable domain (missing parts from reference TRBV19 and TRBJ1-3): DGGITQSPKYLFRKEGQNVTLSCEQNLNHDAMYWYRQDPGQGLRLIYYSQIVNDFQKGDIAEGYSVSREKKESFPLTVTSAQKNPTAFYLCASSMDRGNTIYFGEGSWLTVV.